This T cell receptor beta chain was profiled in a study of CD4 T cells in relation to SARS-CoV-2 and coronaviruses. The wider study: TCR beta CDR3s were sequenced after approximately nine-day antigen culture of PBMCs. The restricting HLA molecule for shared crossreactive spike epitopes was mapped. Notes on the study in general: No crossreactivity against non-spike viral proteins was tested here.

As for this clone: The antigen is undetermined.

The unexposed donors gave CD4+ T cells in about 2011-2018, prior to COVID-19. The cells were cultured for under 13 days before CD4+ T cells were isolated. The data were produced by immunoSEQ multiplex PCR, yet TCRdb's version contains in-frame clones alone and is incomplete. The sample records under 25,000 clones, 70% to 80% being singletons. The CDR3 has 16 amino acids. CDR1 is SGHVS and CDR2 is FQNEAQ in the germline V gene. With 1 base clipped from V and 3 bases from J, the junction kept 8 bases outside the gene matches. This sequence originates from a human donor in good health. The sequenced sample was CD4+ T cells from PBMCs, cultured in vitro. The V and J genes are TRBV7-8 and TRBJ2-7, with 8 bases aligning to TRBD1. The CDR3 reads CASSLVFGTGNYEQYF. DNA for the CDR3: TGTGCCAGCAGCTTAGTTTTTGGGACAGGAAACTACGAGCAGTACTTC.